This T cell receptor beta chain was profiled in a study of a mutant IDH1 vaccine in newly diagnosed glioma. In the study overall: The study gave patients eight vaccinations in weeks 1, 3, 5, 7, 11, 15, 19, 23. Vaccine dosing followed radiotherapy by 4-6 weeks, or accompanied temozolomide cycles. It was radiotherapy, temozolomide, or both that patients received previously, with most receiving both. Study-wide results and caveats: Pseudoprogression looked unconnected to shifts in top peripheral T cell clonotypes.

As for time point: week 23, last vaccination. Alongside topical imiquimod, each dose of vaccine comprised 300 ug of mutant IDH1 20-mer peptide. Worth noting for this clone: The antigen is unknown.

This table comes from immunoSEQ multiplex PCR, and its TCRdb copy is limited to in-frame clones, with some not included. The table shows around 30,000 clones, with more than 75% occurring only once. Germline lookup yields CDR1 MGHRA and CDR2 YSYEKL. This CDR3 is 13 amino acids long. V was pared by 4 bases and J by 11 bases, with 7 bases of the junction left unmatched. The source of this sequence is a man aged 35-49 years with glioma. The sample in question was PBMCs, obtained from a glioma patient whose treatment included an IDH1 peptide vaccine. This chain uses TRBV4-1 with TRBJ2-1; 8 bases line up with TRBD1. The CDR3 region is CASSPDRGMKQFF. The CDR3 DNA is TGCGCCAGCAGCCCAGACAGGGGTATGAAGCAGTTCTTC.